This T cell receptor beta chain was retrieved from a study of beta chain features in type 1 diabetes. Trimming took off 5 bases at V and 7 bases at J, with 18 bases between the two ends. CDR1 is LNHNV, CDR2 YYDKDF, per germline (reference sequence). The CDR3 covers 15 residues. This clone was seen a handful of times. Isolated RNA was reverse transcribed in full, so expressed TCRB transcripts were sequenced. The table came from immunoSEQ multiplex PCR; TCRdb's copy has only in-frame clones and leaves some out. The sample has 200,000 to 250,000 clones; 11% are singletons. The receptor's source is a young man in good health. The sample comprised central memory CD4+ T cells from blood. This rearrangement joins TRBV15 to TRBJ1-5; D is unclear. CDR3 DNA sequence: TGTGCCACCAGCGAAAGGAGGGAGCGGCGACAGCCCCAGCATTTT. Translating it yields CATSERRERRQPQHF.